Listed below are T cell receptor beta chains from one sample, sequenced in a study of T cell repertoires in cytomegalovirus infection. From the reads, TCRdb called clonotypes with MiXCR, one entry per CDR3 protein. The data hold under 850,000 distinct CDR3 sequences, with under 40% observed a single time. The sequencing input was PBMCs. The receptors shown here come from a human donor in good health (CMV status not recorded). Some clones in this sample may be carry-over from other donors' samples. The CDR3 runs from the conserved cysteine through the conserved F or W. A D gene is named only where the DNA matches it firmly. Clone size, where shown, is once, few, many, or a class for clones that have expanded.

V: TRBV7-9
J: TRBJ1-1
D: -
size: few
DNA: TGTGCCAGCAGCTTAGCGCCGGAGTTCCCCTCAGCTTTCTTT
CDR3: CASSLAPEFPSAFF

V: TRBV28
J: TRBJ1-1
D: -
size: -
DNA: TGTGCCAGCAGCCCCGGGAATCCAGCTTTCTTT
CDR3: CASSPGNPAFF

V: TRBV2
J: TRBJ1-1
D: -
size: -
DNA: TGTGCCAGCACCGGGCCCCGGGGTGAAGCTTTCTTT
CDR3: CASTGPRGEAFF

V: TRBV5-1
J: TRBJ1-2
D: -
size: -
DNA: TGCGCCAGCAGCCCACCCGACACAGTCTATGGCTACACCTTC
CDR3: CASSPPDTVYGYTF

V: TRBV7-9
J: TRBJ1-5
D: -
size: few
DNA: TGTGCCAGCAGCCTAGGACGGTCTCTGGTGGAGCCCCAGCATTTT
CDR3: CASSLGRSLVEPQHF

V: TRBV7-3
J: TRBJ2-5
D: -
size: -
DNA: TGTGCCAGCAGCTTAATAGGGGGGATAAAGACCCAGTACTTC
CDR3: CASSLIGGIKTQYF

V: TRBV5-1
J: TRBJ1-1
D: -
size: few
DNA: TGCGCCAGCTTTCCCCGGAGGCCCGGGTTGAACACTGAAGCTTTCTTT
CDR3: CASFPRRPGLNTEAFF

V: TRBV5-1
J: TRBJ2-1
D: TRBD2
size: -
DNA: TGCGCCAGCAGCTCAATAGCGGGGGGGACAAATGAGCAGTTCTTC
CDR3: CASSSIAGGTNEQFF

V: TRBV7-9
J: TRBJ1-1
D: -
size: once
DNA: TGTGCCAGCAGCTTAGAAGCGGCCAGGGGCACTGAAGCTTTCTTT
CDR3: CASSLEAARGTEAFF

V: TRBV4-1
J: TRBJ1-5
D: -
size: -
DNA: TGCGCCAGCAGCCAATCTCGGGACAATCAGCCCCAGCATTTT
CDR3: CASSQSRDNQPQHF

V: TRBV7-9
J: TRBJ2-7
D: -
size: few
DNA: TGTGCCAGCAGCTTAGATCGGCACAGTGCCTACGAGCAGTACTTC
CDR3: CASSLDRHSAYEQYF

V: TRBV9
J: TRBJ2-1
D: -
size: -
DNA: TGTGCCAGCAGCGTAGCCCTTTCTAATTTAGGCGGGCAGTTCTTC
CDR3: CASSVALSNLGGQFF

V: TRBV14
J: TRBJ2-3
D: -
size: -
DNA: TGTGCCAGCAGCCAAACTAGGACTGGCACAGATACGCAGTATTTT
CDR3: CASSQTRTGTDTQYF

V: TRBV5-1
J: TRBJ2-1
D: -
size: -
DNA: TGCGCCAGCAGCCCGACTGGGGCTAACTACAATGAGCAGTTCTTC
CDR3: CASSPTGANYNEQFF

V: TRBV7-2
J: TRBJ2-7
D: TRBD1
size: many
DNA: TGTGCCAGCACCTTAGACGGGACAGAGTTTTACGAGCAGTACTTC
CDR3: CASTLDGTEFYEQYF

V: TRBV12-3/TRBV12-4
J: TRBJ1-2
D: -
size: -
DNA: TGTGCCAGCAGTTTTCTCCGGTCAGCTAACTATGGCTACACCTTC
CDR3: CASSFLRSANYGYTF

V: TRBV4-1
J: TRBJ1-5
D: -
size: -
DNA: TGCGCCAGCAGCCAAGTTGGGGGGGCCCGCAATCAGCCCCAGCATTTT
CDR3: CASSQVGGARNQPQHF

V: TRBV12-3/TRBV12-4
J: TRBJ1-2
D: -
size: many
DNA: TGTGCCAGCAGTTCCCCCGGACAGAGCCCTTATGGCTACACCTTC
CDR3: CASSSPGQSPYGYTF

V: TRBV7-9
J: TRBJ2-3
D: TRBD2
size: few
DNA: TGTGCCAGCAGTCCCCTGGGTGCGGGGGGTGCAGATACGCAGTATTTT
CDR3: CASSPLGAGGADTQYF

V: TRBV6-1
J: TRBJ1-1
D: -
size: few
DNA: TGTGCCAGCCCTTCCCTTCGACGGACAATGAACACTGAAGCTTTCTTT
CDR3: CASPSLRRTMNTEAFF

V: TRBV18
J: TRBJ2-3
D: -
size: -
DNA: TGTGCCAGCTCACCACGACAGGTTTTATCTACGTGGACGCAGTATTTT
CDR3: CASSPRQVLSTWTQYF

V: TRBV30
J: TRBJ1-5
D: TRBD1
size: few
DNA: TGTGCCTGGAGCCCGGGACAGGGGAATCAGCCCCAGCATTTT
CDR3: CAWSPGQGNQPQHF

V: TRBV2
J: TRBJ2-3
D: TRBD2
size: -
DNA: TGTGCCAGCGGGACTAGCGCGAGGGATACGCAGTATTTT
CDR3: CASGTSARDTQYF

V: TRBV12-3/TRBV12-4
J: TRBJ1-1
D: -
size: few
DNA: TGTGCCAGCAGTTTCCCGACAGACAGGAGCACTGAAGCTTTCTTT
CDR3: CASSFPTDRSTEAFF

V: TRBV5-1
J: TRBJ2-3
D: -
size: -
DNA: TGCGCCAGCAGCCTGTCGGGGGCTTGGGCAGATACGCAGTATTTT
CDR3: CASSLSGAWADTQYF

V: TRBV28
J: TRBJ2-3
D: -
size: -
DNA: TGTGCCAGCAGTTTAATAGGGTACGGAGATACGCAGTATTTT
CDR3: CASSLIGYGDTQYF

V: TRBV6-6
J: TRBJ2-7
D: -
size: -
DNA: TGTGCCAGCAGTTACTCTACGGGGCAGGCCTCCTACCAGCAGTACTTC
CDR3: CASSYSTGQASYQQYF

V: TRBV5-4
J: TRBJ1-4
D: TRBD1
size: -
DNA: TGTGCCAGCAGCTTGCAGGGACAGAACGAAAAACTGTTTTTT
CDR3: CASSLQGQNEKLFF

V: TRBV7-9
J: TRBJ1-1
D: -
size: -
DNA: TGTGCCAGCAGCTTAGCGGCGGGGGGCCTCGGGACTGAAGCTTTCTTT
CDR3: CASSLAAGGLGTEAFF

V: TRBV2
J: TRBJ2-2
D: -
size: -
DNA: TGTGCCAGCAGTGAAGTAGTGGGGGCGTACACCGGGGAGCTGTTTTTT
CDR3: CASSEVVGAYTGELFF

V: TRBV4-1
J: TRBJ1-4
D: -
size: -
DNA: TGCGCCAGCAGCCAAGGGGGCGTAGATGAAAAACTGTTTTTT
CDR3: CASSQGGVDEKLFF

V: TRBV20-1
J: TRBJ1-3
D: -
size: -
DNA: TGCAGTGCTAGAAACAGCCTCTCTGGAAACACCATATATTTT
CDR3: CSARNSLSGNTIYF

V: TRBV15
J: TRBJ2-7
D: TRBD1
size: -
DNA: TGTGCCACCAGCAGAGATCGTTGGGGACAGGCCTACGAGCAGTACTTC
CDR3: CATSRDRWGQAYEQYF

V: TRBV12-3/TRBV12-4
J: TRBJ2-5
D: -
size: -
DNA: TGTGCCAGCAGCCTGGGGGGCGGGACGGAGCCCCAGTACTTC
CDR3: CASSLGGGTEPQYF

V: TRBV28
J: TRBJ1-5
D: -
size: -
DNA: TGTGCCAGCAGTTTGCCGCAGGGCAAGCAGCCCCAGCATTTT
CDR3: CASSLPQGKQPQHF

V: TRBV28
J: TRBJ1-2
D: -
size: few
DNA: TGTGCCAGCACGCGACTTGTGGACTATGGCTACACCTTC
CDR3: CASTRLVDYGYTF

V: TRBV12-3/TRBV12-4
J: TRBJ2-2
D: TRBD1
size: -
DNA: TGTGCCAGCGGGTCGGACAGGGCGCCCGGGGAGCTGTTTTTT
CDR3: CASGSDRAPGELFF

V: TRBV5-1
J: TRBJ2-2
D: -
size: few
DNA: TGCGCCAGCAGCTTAGACCGACTCTTGAACACCGGGGAGCTGTTTTTT
CDR3: CASSLDRLLNTGELFF

V: TRBV11-2
J: TRBJ2-1
D: -
size: -
DNA: TGTGCCAGCAGCCCAGACTGGGGGGCTCGATCCTTCTACAATGAGCAGTTATTC
CDR3: CASSPDWGARSFYNEQLF

V: TRBV7-2
J: TRBJ1-5
D: -
size: many
DNA: TGTGCCAGCAGCCCACAGGGTATGAGCAATCAGCCCCAGCATTTT
CDR3: CASSPQGMSNQPQHF

V: TRBV28
J: TRBJ2-1
D: TRBD2
size: -
DNA: TGTGCCAGCCTGGCGGGGCTAGCGGGAGGGCCAGACGATGAGACGTTCTTC
CDR3: CASLAGLAGGPDDETFF

V: TRBV10-3
J: TRBJ2-5
D: TRBD2
size: -
DNA: TGTGCCACGAGCGAGGCTAGCGGGGGGTTAGAGACCCAGTACTTC
CDR3: CATSEASGGLETQYF

V: TRBV4-1
J: TRBJ1-5
D: -
size: few
DNA: TGCGCCAGCAGCCTAACTAGTGATCAGCCCCAGCATTTT
CDR3: CASSLTSDQPQHF

V: TRBV6-2/TRBV6-3
J: TRBJ2-7
D: -
size: -
DNA: TGTGCCAGCAGTCCCCTAAGGGGACTGAACTCCTACGAGCAGTACTTC
CDR3: CASSPLRGLNSYEQYF

V: TRBV19
J: TRBJ1-1
D: -
size: -
DNA: TGTGCCAGTAGTATTTGGGGTGAAGCTTTCTTT
CDR3: CASSIWGEAFF

V: TRBV11-2
J: TRBJ2-1
D: TRBD2
size: -
DNA: TGTGCCAGCAGCTTAGGACGGCCGGGACTAGCGTCGAATAATGAGCAGTTCTTC
CDR3: CASSLGRPGLASNNEQFF

V: TRBV27
J: TRBJ2-7
D: -
size: few
DNA: TGTGCCAGCAGTTGGGTTTTCGGGGGAAGCTCCTACGAGCAGTACTTC
CDR3: CASSWVFGGSSYEQYF

V: TRBV28
J: TRBJ1-5
D: -
size: few
DNA: TGTGCCAGCAGTTTAGAGGGGAGGGAGCCCCAGCATTTT
CDR3: CASSLEGREPQHF

V: TRBV11-2
J: TRBJ1-2
D: -
size: -
DNA: TGTGCCAGCGGAGACAGCAACTATGGCTACACCTTC
CDR3: CASGDSNYGYTF

V: TRBV20-1
J: TRBJ1-5
D: TRBD1
size: -
DNA: TGCAGTGCTAGAGCGCTCTCGGGACAGGGGTTCAATCAGCCCCAGCATTTT
CDR3: CSARALSGQGFNQPQHF

V: TRBV6-1
J: TRBJ1-1
D: -
size: -
DNA: TGTGCCAGCAGACGACCAAGCGTTGAAGCTTTCTTT
CDR3: CASRRPSVEAFF

V: TRBV28
J: TRBJ1-1
D: -
size: -
DNA: TGTGCCAGCAAGGAACGACAGACCACTGAAGCTTTCTTT
CDR3: CASKERQTTEAFF

V: TRBV28
J: TRBJ2-6
D: -
size: -
DNA: TGTGCCACCCCTTCTTTAGGTGGGGCCAACGTCCTGACTTTC
CDR3: CATPSLGGANVLTF

V: TRBV7-2
J: TRBJ1-1
D: -
size: -
DNA: TGTGCCAGCAGCTTGAAGACTGAAGCTTTCTTT
CDR3: CASSLKTEAFF

V: TRBV7-6
J: TRBJ2-5
D: -
size: -
DNA: TGTGCCAGCAGCGCGGGGACTCATCAAGAGACCCAGTACTTC
CDR3: CASSAGTHQETQYF